The 26 T cell receptor beta chains reported below all come from one sample, sequenced in a study of T cell clonotyping in hematopoietic cell transplantation. Data came from immunoSEQ multiplex PCR; TCRdb stores just in-frame clones and leaves some out. The sample includes more than 65,000 clones, approximately 94% of them seen just once. Sample: peripheral blood mononuclear cells. The receptors come from a man in his forties or fifties in good health. Some clones in this sample may be carry-over from other donors' samples.

The chain has TRBV7-2 and TRBJ2-1; D not certain. CDR1 is SGHTA and CDR2 is FQGNSA in the germline V gene. The CDR3 consists of 15 residues. V was clipped by 5 bases and J by 9 bases, with 20 bases between them. The CDR3 nucleotides are TGTGCCAGCAGCCCTGACTTGGTGGGTAGTCTTGAGCAGTTCTTC. Protein: CASSPDLVGSLEQFF.

The V call is TRBV19, the J call TRBJ2-2; perhaps TRBD1 as D (6 bases). V shed 9 bases and J shed 5 bases, with 13 bases lying between them. CDR3 length: 13 residues. Germline lookup yields CDR1 LNHDA and CDR2 SQIVND (reference sequence). The CDR3 loop is CASQQGFTGELFF. The CDR3 region has the DNA TGTGCCAGCCAACAGGGTTTTACCGGGGAGCTGTTTTTT.

The V call is TRBV6-5, the J call TRBJ2-1; maybe TRBD1 (6 bases). The CDR3 is 14 residues long. Trimming removed 2 bases from V and 4 bases from J, with 9 bases in between. The germline gives CDR1 MNHEY, CDR2 SVGAGI. CDR3 DNA sequence: TGTGCCAGCAGTTACCAGGGGCCGTACAATGAGCAGTTCTTC. Its protein product is CASSYQGPYNEQFF.

The V and J genes are TRBV29-1 and TRBJ2-2; D is tentatively TRBD1 or TRBD2 (5 bases each). CDR1 is SQVTM, CDR2 ANQGSEA, per germline. This CDR3 is built from 13 residues. Trimming removed 6 bases at V and 6 bases at J, with 14 bases between. The CDR3 region is CSVPDYRSGELFF. The CDR3 DNA sequence: TGCAGCGTCCCTGACTACAGGTCCGGGGAGCTGTTTTTT.

A remark on this clone: At one boundary the junction diverges from the germline segment, which might be a read error. The chain links TRBV30 to TRBJ1-4; 7 bases fit TRBD1. Germline V gene lookup returns CDR1 GTSNPN and CDR2 SVGIG (reference sequence). The CDR3 has 16 residues. The CDR3 coding sequence is TGTGCCTGGAGTGTACAGGGGCGTCCCCCTAATCAAAAACTGTTTTTT. Its translation: CAWSVQGRPPNQKLFF.

The gene calls are TRBV4-2 and TRBJ2-7; tentatively, D is TRBD1 (6 bases). CDR1 and CDR2 from the germline V gene are LGHNA and YNFKEQ. The CDR3 consists of 15 residues. V lost 0 bases and J 4 bases, leaving 13 bases between the germline ends. The CDR3 protein is CASSQDLGDTYEQYF. In nucleotides, the CDR3 is TGTGCCAGCAGCCAAGATCTGGGGGACACGTACGAGCAGTACTTC.

The chain combines TRBV25-1 with TRBJ2-2, with D unresolved. Germline values: CDR1 MGHDK, CDR2 SYGVNS. The CDR3 totals 12 residues. V lost 5 bases, J lost 7 bases, and 8 bases lay in between. The CDR3 loop is CASSRPDGELFF. Here the CDR3 DNA reads TGTGCCAGCAGTCGCCCAGACGGGGAGCTGTTTTTT.

The chain carries TRBV28 and TRBJ1-1; D gene uncertain. V gave up 6 bases and J gave up 8 bases, with 13 bases separating them. CDR3 length: 12 residues. Germline CDR1 reads MDHEN; CDR2 reads SYDVKM. CDR3 DNA sequence: TGTGCCAGCAGAACCCAAATTGAGGAAGCTTTCTTT. Translating it yields CASRTQIEEAFF.

The rearrangement links TRBV6-1 to TRBJ2-7; D is undetermined. CDR3 length: 12 amino acids. CDR1 MNHNS and CDR2 SASEGT come from the germline V gene. V lost 0 bases and J lost 3, with 3 bases in between. CDR3 in DNA: TGTGCCAGCAGTGAAGCGAACTACGAGCAGTACTTC. This sequence encodes CASSEANYEQYF.

V and J are TRBV7-9 and TRBJ1-1; no reliable D call. Between the trimmed V and J ends, which lost 5 bases and 3 bases, there was a span of 10 bases. Looked up from germline, CDR1 is SEHNR and CDR2 is FQNEAQ (reference sequence). This CDR3 is 13 amino acids long. The CDR3 protein is CASSPREYTEAFF. In DNA, the CDR3 is TGTGCCAGCAGCCCCCGGGAGTACACTGAAGCTTTCTTT.

The chain carries TRBV30 and TRBJ2-7, with a weak D call TRBD2 (6 bases). Trimming cost V 8 bases and J 5 bases, with 13 bases left between them. This CDR3 is built from 11 residues. Germline V gene lookup returns CDR1 GTSNPN and CDR2 SVGIG (reference sequence). As DNA, the CDR3 is TGTGCCCTATTTGGAGGGAACGAGCAGTACTTC. Protein sequence: CALFGGNEQYF.

The chain links TRBV2 to TRBJ1-2, with D unresolved. CDR3 length equals 13 residues. Germline V gene data show CDR1 as SNHLY and CDR2 as FYNNEI. Trimming took 7 bases from V and 8 from J, leaving 17 bases between them. DNA of the CDR3: TGTGCCAGCAAACCGAGGCAGTTGCGGGGCTACACCTTC. It specifies CASKPRQLRGYTF.

V and J are TRBV4-1 and TRBJ1-2, with 8 bases matching TRBD1. CDR3 length: 17 amino acids. CDR1 and CDR2 from the germline V gene are MGHRA and YSYEKL. With 2 bases clipped from V and 3 bases from J, the junction kept 11 bases outside the gene matches. The CDR3: CASSQIGQGHSDYGYTF. In DNA form, the CDR3 reads TGCGCCAGCAGCCAAATTGGACAGGGCCATTCTGACTATGGCTACACCTTC.

The CDR3 region has the DNA TGCAGCGTTAAAGGACTACTCACCGGGGAGCTGTTTTTT. This gives the protein CSVKGLLTGELFF. The gene calls are TRBV29-1 and TRBJ2-2; D is possibly TRBD2 (6 bases). Germline V gene lookup returns CDR1 SQVTM and CDR2 ANQGSEA. V lost 5 bases and J 4 bases, leaving 11 bases between the germline ends. CDR3 length: 13 residues.

The genes are TRBV4-1 and TRBJ2-6, with D possibly matching TRBD1 (6 bases). Germline assignment: CDR1 MGHRA and CDR2 YSYEKL. The CDR3 loop spans 16 amino acids. V lost 1 base and J 0 bases, leaving 7 bases between the germline ends. The CDR3 DNA reads TGCGCCAGCAGCCAAGTACAGGGCTCTGGGGCCAACGTCCTGACTTTC. This encodes CASSQVQGSGANVLTF.

V and J are TRBV7-2 and TRBJ1-1; D not resolved. With 1 base removed from V and 0 bases from J, the gap between germline ends came to 9 bases. The CDR3 is made up of 15 amino acids. CDR1 and CDR2 from the germline V gene are SGHTA and FQGNSA. Here the CDR3 DNA reads TGTGCCAGCAGCTTAGGAGCGGGCTTGAACACTGAAGCTTTCTTT. Its protein product is CASSLGAGLNTEAFF.

The chain joins TRBV23-1 to TRBJ1-3; D is ambiguous. TRBV23-1 qualifies as an ORF whose function is uncertain. The CDR3 contains 14 residues. Trimming stripped 1 base from V and 0 bases from J, with 4 bases between. This CDR3 reads CASSQLDSGNTIYF. Written as DNA, the CDR3 is TGCGCCAGCAGTCAATTGGACTCTGGAAACACCATATATTTT.

The rearrangement uses TRBV7-9 and TRBJ1-1; D remains unclear. Looked up from germline, CDR1 is SEHNR and CDR2 is FQNEAQ (reference sequence). CDR3 length equals 14 residues. Trimming took 1 base from V and 1 from J, leaving 7 bases between them. The CDR3 DNA is TGTGCCAGCAGCTTAGTTTCAGAGAACACTGAAGCTTTCTTT. This encodes CASSLVSENTEAFF.

The V and J genes are TRBV4-1 and TRBJ2-5; tentatively, D is TRBD1 (5 bases). The length of the CDR3 is 14 residues. The germline gives CDR1 MGHRA, CDR2 YSYEKL. The germline V and J ends were trimmed by 2 bases and 1 base, with 8 bases remaining between them. The chain's CDR3 is CASSQQDSQETQYF. In DNA form, the CDR3 reads TGCGCCAGCAGCCAACAAGACAGCCAAGAGACCCAGTACTTC.

The gene calls are TRBV6-1 and TRBJ1-2; weak D call: TRBD1 (5 bases). The CDR3 is 13 amino acids. Per germline, CDR1 MNHNS and CDR2 SASEGT. Trimming removed 5 bases at V and 4 bases at J, with 11 bases between. CDR3 region: CASSFEGRYGYTF. For the CDR3, the DNA is TGTGCCAGCAGTTTCGAGGGGCGCTATGGCTACACCTTC.

Turning to this clone: The sample holds other DNA sequences that translate to the same CDR3. The gene calls are TRBV30 and TRBJ1-4, with D maybe TRBD1 (6 bases). CDR1 is GTSNPN, CDR2 SVGIG, per germline (reference sequence). This CDR3 contains 12 residues. Trimming cost V 4 bases and J 8 bases, with 11 bases left between them. CDR3 loop: CAWTQGGEKLFF. The CDR3 bases are TGTGCCTGGACACAGGGTGGCGAAAAACTGTTTTTT.

This clone was counted once. J is TRBJ1-2 and V is TRBV15; TRBD1 is a possible D gene (5 bases). The V gene's germline CDR1 is LNHNV and CDR2 YYDKDF (reference sequence). Trimming stripped 0 bases from V and 8 bases from J, with 16 bases between. The CDR3 totals 15 residues. CDR3 loop: CATSRDLGGIGGYTF. CDR3 in DNA: TGTGCCACCAGCAGAGATCTGGGGGGAATAGGAGGCTACACCTTC.

There are a few counts of this clone. V is TRBV10-1 and J is TRBJ2-7; the match to TRBD1 covers 10 bases. Losses at the gene ends were 9 bases for V and 5 bases for J; bases not matched to a gene: 13. CDR3 length: 15 residues. Germline CDR1 and CDR2: WNHNN and SYGVQD (reference sequence). The CDR3 is CASYAPGQGINEQYF. The CDR3 nucleotides are TGCGCCAGTTATGCACCGGGACAGGGGATTAACGAGCAGTACTTC.

Only one count was recorded for this clone. The CDR3 here is CASKKQGAGQPQHF. The CDR3 bases are TGTGCCAGCAAGAAACAGGGGGCCGGTCAGCCCCAGCATTTT. The chain links TRBV28 to TRBJ1-5; TRBD1 matches 9 bases. V lost 7 bases, J lost 6 bases, and 7 bases stayed unmatched. This CDR3 has 14 residues. Germline V gene sequence: CDR1 MDHEN, CDR2 SYDVKM. Full variable domain (remainder filled in from reference TRBV28 and TRBJ1-5): DVKVTQSSRYLVKRTGEKVFLECVQDMDHENMFWYRQDPGLGLRLIYFSYDVKMKEKGDIPEGYSVSREKKERFSLILESASTNQTSMYLCASKKQGAGQPQHFGDGTRLSIL.

The chain carries TRBV10-3 and TRBJ1-5; D might be TRBD1 (6 bases). The ends were cut back, 2 bases at V and 5 bases at J, with 10 bases in the middle. Germline CDR1 ENHRY, CDR2 SYGVKD. The CDR3 spans 14 residues. The CDR3 reads CAISEGSGDQPQHF. Written as DNA, the CDR3 is TGTGCCATCAGTGAGGGGTCAGGGGATCAGCCCCAGCATTTT.

This clone was picked up a small number of times. CDR3 in DNA: TGTGCCAGCAGTTCAAACCGGGACAGTTCACCCCTCCACTTT. Its translation: CASSSNRDSSPLHF. The J gene is TRBJ1-6, the V gene TRBV28; 7 nucleotides match TRBD1. CDR1 and CDR2 from the germline V gene are MDHEN and SYDVKM. The V gene end was trimmed by 4 bases and the J gene end by 9 bases; junction bases not matched to a gene: 6. This CDR3 is 14 amino acids long.